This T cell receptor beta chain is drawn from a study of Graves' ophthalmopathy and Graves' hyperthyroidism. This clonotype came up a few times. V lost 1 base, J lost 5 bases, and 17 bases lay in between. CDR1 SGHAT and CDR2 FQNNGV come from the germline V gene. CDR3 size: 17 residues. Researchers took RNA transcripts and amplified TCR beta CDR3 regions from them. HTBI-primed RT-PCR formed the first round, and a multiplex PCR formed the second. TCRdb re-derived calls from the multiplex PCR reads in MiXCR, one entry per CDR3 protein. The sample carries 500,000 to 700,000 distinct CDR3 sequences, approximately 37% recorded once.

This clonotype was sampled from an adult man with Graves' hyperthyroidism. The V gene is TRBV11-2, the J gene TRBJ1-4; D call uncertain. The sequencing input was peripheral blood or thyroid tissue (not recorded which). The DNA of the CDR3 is TGTGCCAGCAGCTTAGTCGGGATGAACGCACGCAATGAAAAACTGTTTTTT. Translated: CASSLVGMNARNEKLFF.